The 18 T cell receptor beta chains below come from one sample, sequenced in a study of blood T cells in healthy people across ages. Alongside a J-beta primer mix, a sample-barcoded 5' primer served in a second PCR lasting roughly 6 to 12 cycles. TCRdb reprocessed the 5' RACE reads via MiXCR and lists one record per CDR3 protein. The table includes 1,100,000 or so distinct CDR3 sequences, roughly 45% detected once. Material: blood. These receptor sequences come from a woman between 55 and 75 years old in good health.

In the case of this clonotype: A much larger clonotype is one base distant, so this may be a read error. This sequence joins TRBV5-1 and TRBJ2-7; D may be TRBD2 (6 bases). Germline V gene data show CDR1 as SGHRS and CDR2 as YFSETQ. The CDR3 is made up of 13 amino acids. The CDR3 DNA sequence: TGCGCCAGCGGCTTGGGAGGTCAGGATGAGCAGTACTTC. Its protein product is CASGLGGQDEQYF.

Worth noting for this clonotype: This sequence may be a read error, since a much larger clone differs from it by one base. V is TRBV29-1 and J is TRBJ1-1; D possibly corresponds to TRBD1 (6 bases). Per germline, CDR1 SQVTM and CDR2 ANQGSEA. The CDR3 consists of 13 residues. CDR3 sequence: CSAGGQMNTEVFF. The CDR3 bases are TGCAGCGCCGGGGGGCAGATGAACACTGAAGTTTTCTTT.

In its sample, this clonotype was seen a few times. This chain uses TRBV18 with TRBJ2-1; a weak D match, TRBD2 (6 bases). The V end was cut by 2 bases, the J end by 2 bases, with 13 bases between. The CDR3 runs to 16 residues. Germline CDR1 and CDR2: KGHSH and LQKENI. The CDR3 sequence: CASSPRREVPYNEQFF. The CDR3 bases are TGTGCCAGCTCACCAAGGAGGGAAGTCCCCTACAATGAGCAGTTCTTC.

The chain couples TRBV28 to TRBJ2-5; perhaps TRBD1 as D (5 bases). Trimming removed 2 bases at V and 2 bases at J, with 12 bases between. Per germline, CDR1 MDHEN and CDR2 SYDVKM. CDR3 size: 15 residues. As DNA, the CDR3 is TGTGCCAGCAGTTTAAGAAAGACAGTGCAAGAGACCCAGTACTTC. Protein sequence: CASSLRKTVQETQYF.

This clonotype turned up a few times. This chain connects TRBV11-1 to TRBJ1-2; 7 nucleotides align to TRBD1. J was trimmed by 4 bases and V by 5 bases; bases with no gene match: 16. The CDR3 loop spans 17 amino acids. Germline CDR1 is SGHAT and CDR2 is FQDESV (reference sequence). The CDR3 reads CASSATGTVPSLYGYTF. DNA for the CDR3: TGTGCCAGCAGCGCAACCGGGACAGTGCCCTCTCTCTATGGCTACACCTTC.

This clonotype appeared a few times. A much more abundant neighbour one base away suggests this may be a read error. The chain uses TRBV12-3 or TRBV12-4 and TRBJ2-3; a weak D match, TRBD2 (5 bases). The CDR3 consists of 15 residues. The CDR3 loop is CASSNGIGRTDAQYF. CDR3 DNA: TGTGCCAGCAGTAACGGGATCGGACGCACAGATGCGCAGTATTTT.

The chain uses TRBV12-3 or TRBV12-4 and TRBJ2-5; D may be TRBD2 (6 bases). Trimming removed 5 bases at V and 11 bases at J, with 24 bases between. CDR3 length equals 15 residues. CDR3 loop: CASSPTGGAHNEQYF. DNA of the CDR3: TGTGCCAGCAGTCCCACGGGCGGGGCACACAATGAGCAGTACTTC.

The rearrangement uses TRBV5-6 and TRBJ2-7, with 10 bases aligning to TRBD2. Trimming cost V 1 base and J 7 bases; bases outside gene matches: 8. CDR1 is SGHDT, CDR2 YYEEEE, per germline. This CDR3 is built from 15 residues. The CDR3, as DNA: TGTGCCAGCAGCTTGAGGCCTAGCGGGAGAACGGAGCAGTACTTC. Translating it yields CASSLRPSGRTEQYF.

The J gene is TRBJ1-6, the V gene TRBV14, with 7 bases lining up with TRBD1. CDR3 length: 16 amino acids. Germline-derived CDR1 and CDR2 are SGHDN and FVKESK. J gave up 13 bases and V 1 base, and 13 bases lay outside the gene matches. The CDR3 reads CASSQGTGRGTAPLHF. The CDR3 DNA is TGTGCCAGCAGCCAAGGGACGGGCCGGGGGACAGCGCCCCTCCACTTT.

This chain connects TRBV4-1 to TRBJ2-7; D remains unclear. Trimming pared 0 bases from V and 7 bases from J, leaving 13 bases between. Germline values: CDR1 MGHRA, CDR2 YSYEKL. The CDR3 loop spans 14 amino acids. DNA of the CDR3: TGCGCCAGCAGCCAAGAAGGCGACAATCGGGAGCAGTACTTC. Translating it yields CASSQEGDNREQYF.

The CDR3 DNA reads TGTGCCAGCAGCACTAGCGGGACTTTCTACGAGCAGTACTTC. Amino acids: CASSTSGTFYEQYF. The chain employs TRBV9 and TRBJ2-7; 10 bases fit TRBD2. The V and J ends lost 4 bases and 3 bases, in that order; junction bases with no gene match: 4. The V gene's germline CDR1 is SGDLS and CDR2 YYNGEE. This CDR3 region has 14 residues. Complete variable domain (other parts from reference TRBV9 and TRBJ2-7): DSGVTQTPKHLITATGQRVTLRCSPRSGDLSVYWYQQSLDQGLQFLIQYYNGEERAKGNILERFSAQQFPDLHSELNLSSLELGDSALYFCASSTSGTFYEQYFGPGTRLTVT.

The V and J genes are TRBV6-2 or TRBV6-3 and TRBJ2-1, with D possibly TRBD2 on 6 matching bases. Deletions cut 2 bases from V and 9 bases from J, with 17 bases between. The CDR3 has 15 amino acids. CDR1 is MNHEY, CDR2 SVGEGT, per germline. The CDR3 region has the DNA TGTGCCAGCAGTTACGTACTAGCAGACAAAAGTGAGCAGTTCTTC. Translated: CASSYVLADKSEQFF.

CDR3 in amino acids: CSASSVVGPYEQYF. The CDR3 coding sequence is TGCAGTGCTAGTAGCGTAGTAGGGCCCTACGAGCAGTACTTC. The chain combines TRBV20-1 with TRBJ2-7, with D possibly matching TRBD2 (5 bases). Trimming left V 3 bases short and J 2 bases short, with 14 bases between. Germline V gives CDR1 DFQATT, CDR2 SNEGSKA (reference sequence). The CDR3 is 14 amino acids.

CDR3 sequence: CASSVPGGYEQFF. The CDR3 region has the DNA TGTGCCAGCAGTGTACCCGGGGGGTATGAGCAGTTCTTC. The chain has TRBV25-1 and TRBJ2-1; 7 nucleotides align to TRBD2. From germline, CDR1 is MGHDK and CDR2 SYGVNS. The J segment lost 8 bases and the V segment lost 4 bases, leaving 5 bases of the junction unmatched. The CDR3 consists of 13 residues.

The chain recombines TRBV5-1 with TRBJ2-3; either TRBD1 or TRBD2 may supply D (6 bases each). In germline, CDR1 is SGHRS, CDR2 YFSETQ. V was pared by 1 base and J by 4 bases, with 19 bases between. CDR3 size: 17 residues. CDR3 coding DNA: TGCGCCAGCAGCTTGTGGAGGGGGACGAGTAGCGCAGATACGCAGTATTTT. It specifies CASSLWRGTSSADTQYF.

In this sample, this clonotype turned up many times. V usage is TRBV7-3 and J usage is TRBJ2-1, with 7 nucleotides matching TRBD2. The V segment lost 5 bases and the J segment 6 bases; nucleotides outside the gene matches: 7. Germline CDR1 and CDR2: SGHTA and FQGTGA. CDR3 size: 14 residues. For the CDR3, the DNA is TGTGCCAGCAGCGCCGGTTGGGGGGGCAATGAGCAGTTCTTC. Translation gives CASSAGWGGNEQFF.

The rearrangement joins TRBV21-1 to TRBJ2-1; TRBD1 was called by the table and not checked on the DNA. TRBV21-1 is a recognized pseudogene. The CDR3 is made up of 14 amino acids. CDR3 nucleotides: TGTGCCAGCAGCAAAGGTAGAGACAGGGCGATACGGTTCTTC. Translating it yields CASSKGRDRAIRFF.

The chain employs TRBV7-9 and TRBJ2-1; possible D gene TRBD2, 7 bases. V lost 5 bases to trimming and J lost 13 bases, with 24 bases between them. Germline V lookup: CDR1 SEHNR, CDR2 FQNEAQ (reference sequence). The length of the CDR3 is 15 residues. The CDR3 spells CASSPFRGAGETQFF. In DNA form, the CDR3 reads TGTGCCAGCAGCCCTTTTCGGGGGGCAGGAGAGACCCAGTTCTTC.